This T cell receptor beta chain was observed in a study of CD8+ T cells in alopecia areata. At the level of the study: For the treated group, dosing was oral tofacitinib at 5 to 10 mg twice daily. Dosing with tofacitinib proceeded for 6 to 18 months, followed by 6 months off drug. Notes on the study in general: Persistence in scalp and blood during tofacitinib was observed for many expanded lesional clones.

With 2 bases removed from V and 3 bases from J, the gap between germline ends came to 7 bases. Germline loops: CDR1 GTSNPN, CDR2 SVGIG (reference sequence). This CDR3 has 13 residues. Treatment meaning: oral pan-JAK inhibitor, 5-10 mg twice daily. Note on this clone: Its antigen is still unknown.

RNA extraction was followed by reverse transcription into cDNA, which acted as the sequencing template. The assay was immunoSEQ multiplex PCR, and TCRdb's table has in-frame clones only and misses some. The sample includes about 190,000 clones, about 64% of them seen just once. This TCR derives from a human donor with alopecia areata. The specimen comprised CD4+ T cells sorted from blood, sampled at week 4, from a patient treated with tofacitinib. This rearrangement joins TRBV30 to TRBJ2-2; D gene uncertain. The CDR3 sequence is CAWSPLHTGELFF. CDR3 coding DNA: TGTGCCTGGAGTCCCCTTCACACCGGGGAGCTGTTTTTT.